This TCR beta chain was obtained from a study of cytomegalovirus exposure and HLA in healthy donors. Study-wide findings and caveats: Available immune exposure information covered CMV serostatus only. Rarity held for most TCR sequences, but there were some public TCRs that occurred in many donors. One variant, a missense change in DCLRE1C, was linked in a later analysis to TCR beta V- and J-gene trimming.

For this clone: No antigen is known for it.

Donors in the study were healthy people who gave bone marrow. Primers: 60 Vbeta forward and 13 Jbeta reverse. Using immunoSEQ multiplex PCR, the repertoire was profiled, and TCRdb retains in-frame clones only, with some absent. This table holds about 65,000 clones, 70% to 85% found once. The length of the CDR3 is 16 residues. Losses at the gene ends were 1 base for V and 5 bases for J; bases not matched to a gene: 4. Germline V CDR1 and CDR2: SGHTA, FQGNSA. This sequence joins TRBV7-2 and TRBJ2-7, with TRBD2 matching over 14 bases. Sequencing was done on a sample of PBMCs. This clonotype was obtained from a girl aged 5-17 years in good health and CMV-seropositive. The CDR3 nucleotides are TGTGCCAGCAGCTTAGACGGACTAGCGGGAGGTGACGAGCAGTACTTC. Its protein is CASSLDGLAGGDEQYF. The full variable domain, with the rest looked up from reference TRBV7-2 and TRBJ2-7, is GAGVSQSPSNKVTEKGKDVELRCDPISGHTALYWYRQSLGQGLEFLIYFQGNSAPDKSGLPSDRFSAERTGGSVSTLTIQRTQQEDSAVYLCASSLDGLAGGDEQYFGPGTRLTVT.